A selection of T cell receptor beta chains follows, all from one sample in a study of CD8+ T cells in alopecia areata. The method was immunoSEQ multiplex PCR; TCRdb's version includes in-frame clones alone and lacks a portion of them. The profile covers some 100,000 clones, with approximately 60% appearing a single time and about 3% taken by the ten largest. Sequencing was done on a sample of CD4+ T cells sorted from blood. Every receptor here comes from a human donor in good health. The CDR3 runs from the conserved cysteine through the conserved F or W. Fields, in order: CDR3 protein, CDR3 DNA, clone size, J gene, V gene, D gene. D genes are given only for firm matches. The size of a clone is reported for some rows only, either as once, few or many, or as a class for expanded clones.

CDR3aa: CASSYSRLESTDTQYF
CDR3nt: TGTGCCAGCAGTTACTCGAGACTAGAGAGCACAGATACGCAGTATTTT
abundance: -
j_gene: TRBJ2-3
v_gene: TRBV6-5
d_gene: -

CDR3aa: CASSRQGVAKNIQYF
CDR3nt: TGTGCCAGCAGCAGACAGGGGGTGGCCAAAAACATTCAGTACTTC
abundance: once
j_gene: TRBJ2-4
v_gene: TRBV5-6
d_gene: TRBD1

CDR3aa: CASTHPSTDTQYF
CDR3nt: TGTGCCAGCACCCACCCTAGCACAGATACGCAGTATTTT
abundance: -
j_gene: TRBJ2-3
v_gene: TRBV6-5
d_gene: -

CDR3aa: CASSVTGGSNEQYF
CDR3nt: TGTGCCAGCAGCGTTACAGGGGGAAGTAACGAGCAGTACTTC
abundance: few
j_gene: TRBJ2-7
v_gene: TRBV25-1
d_gene: TRBD1

CDR3aa: CASSQAGEETQYF
CDR3nt: TGCGCCAGCAGCCAAGCAGGTGAAGAGACCCAGTACTTC
abundance: -
j_gene: TRBJ2-5
v_gene: TRBV4-1
d_gene: -

CDR3aa: CASSPVWGSVTSYEQYF
CDR3nt: TGTGCCAGCAGCCCGGTGTGGGGTTCCGTTACCTCCTACGAGCAGTACTTC
abundance: many
j_gene: TRBJ2-7
v_gene: TRBV28
d_gene: -

CDR3aa: CASTELMNTEAFF
CDR3nt: TGTGCCAGCACGGAGCTCATGAACACTGAAGCTTTCTTT
abundance: few
j_gene: TRBJ1-1
v_gene: TRBV6-1
d_gene: -

CDR3aa: CASSLGAGPLGGTQYF
CDR3nt: TGTGCCAGCAGCTTGGGAGCAGGCCCTCTGGGTGGGACCCAGTACTTC
abundance: -
j_gene: TRBJ2-5
v_gene: TRBV5-8
d_gene: -

CDR3aa: CASSPRGLAGLETQYF
CDR3nt: TGTGCCAGCAGTCCCAGGGGACTAGCGGGCCTAGAGACCCAGTACTTC
abundance: -
j_gene: TRBJ2-5
v_gene: TRBV27
d_gene: TRBD2

CDR3aa: CASSPLIYNEQFF
CDR3nt: TGTGCCAGCAGCCCACTGATTTACAATGAGCAGTTCTTC
abundance: -
j_gene: TRBJ2-1
v_gene: TRBV14
d_gene: -

CDR3aa: CAWSAIAGTGDEQFF
CDR3nt: TGTGCCTGGAGCGCTATAGCGGGGACCGGCGATGAGCAGTTCTTC
abundance: -
j_gene: TRBJ2-1
v_gene: TRBV30
d_gene: TRBD2

CDR3aa: CASSSEGTRPYNEQFF
CDR3nt: TGTGCCAGCAGCTCCGAAGGGACCCGTCCCTACAATGAGCAGTTCTTC
abundance: -
j_gene: TRBJ2-1
v_gene: TRBV7-8
d_gene: -

CDR3aa: CASSLGRAATDTQYF
CDR3nt: TGTGCCAGCAGCTTAGGACGTGCCGCCACAGATACGCAGTATTTT
abundance: few
j_gene: TRBJ2-3
v_gene: TRBV5-6
d_gene: -

CDR3aa: CATSRDKVPGEAFF
CDR3nt: TGTGCCACCAGCAGAGACAAGGTGCCGGGGGAAGCTTTCTTT
abundance: -
j_gene: TRBJ1-1
v_gene: TRBV15
d_gene: -

CDR3aa: CASSLLGKNTGELFF
CDR3nt: TGTGCCAGCAGTTTACTTGGGAAGAACACCGGGGAGCTGTTTTTT
abundance: once
j_gene: TRBJ2-2
v_gene: TRBV27
d_gene: -

CDR3aa: CAWSARDRADEQYF
CDR3nt: TGTGCCTGGAGTGCCCGGGACAGGGCCGACGAGCAGTACTTC
abundance: -
j_gene: TRBJ2-7
v_gene: TRBV30
d_gene: TRBD1

CDR3aa: CSAEDGADTQYF
CDR3nt: TGCAGCGCTGAGGACGGGGCAGATACGCAGTATTTT
abundance: -
j_gene: TRBJ2-3
v_gene: TRBV29-1
d_gene: -

CDR3aa: CASRWDLNYEQYF
CDR3nt: TGTGCCAGCAGGTGGGACTTAAACTACGAGCAGTACTTC
abundance: -
j_gene: TRBJ2-7
v_gene: TRBV6-5
d_gene: -

CDR3aa: CATGQGYVYEQYF
CDR3nt: TGTGCCACCGGACAGGGGTATGTCTACGAGCAGTACTTC
abundance: -
j_gene: TRBJ2-7
v_gene: TRBV15
d_gene: TRBD1

CDR3aa: CASNLRGGTDTQYF
CDR3nt: TGTGCCAGCAATTTAAGAGGGGGCACAGATACGCAGTATTTT
abundance: -
j_gene: TRBJ2-3
v_gene: TRBV5-4
d_gene: -

CDR3aa: CASSRYDRDNQPQHF
CDR3nt: TGTGCCAGCAGCCGTTACGACAGGGATAATCAGCCCCAGCATTTT
abundance: -
j_gene: TRBJ1-5
v_gene: TRBV7-9
d_gene: TRBD1

CDR3aa: CASSPGQSNTEAFF
CDR3nt: TGTGCCAGCTCACCGGGGCAGTCTAACACTGAAGCTTTCTTT
abundance: -
j_gene: TRBJ1-1
v_gene: TRBV18
d_gene: -

CDR3aa: CACSGQGRGHYEQFF
CDR3nt: TGTGCCTGCTCGGGACAGGGCCGGGGCCATTACGAGCAGTTCTTC
abundance: few
j_gene: TRBJ2-1
v_gene: TRBV30
d_gene: TRBD1

CDR3aa: CASSSDPQGYNYGYTF
CDR3nt: TGCGCCAGCAGCTCGGACCCTCAAGGCTATAACTATGGCTACACCTTC
abundance: -
j_gene: TRBJ1-2
v_gene: TRBV5-1
d_gene: -

CDR3aa: CAISESASRVSSYEQYF
CDR3nt: TGTGCCATCAGTGAGTCGGCCAGTAGAGTGAGCTCCTACGAGCAGTACTTC
abundance: -
j_gene: TRBJ2-7
v_gene: TRBV10-3
d_gene: -

CDR3aa: CSARGSWEQFF
CDR3nt: TGCAGCGCCCGGGGTTCTTGGGAGCAGTTCTTC
abundance: -
j_gene: TRBJ2-1
v_gene: TRBV29-1
d_gene: -

CDR3aa: CASSGLDRGMGEQYF
CDR3nt: TGCGCCAGCAGCGGCCTGGACCGCGGGATGGGCGAGCAGTACTTC
abundance: -
j_gene: TRBJ2-7
v_gene: TRBV5-1
d_gene: -

CDR3aa: CASSQDGLASNEQFF
CDR3nt: TGTGCCAGCAGCCAAGATGGCCTAGCCTCGAATGAGCAGTTCTTC
abundance: -
j_gene: TRBJ2-1
v_gene: TRBV4-2
d_gene: -

CDR3aa: CSASGSYEQYF
CDR3nt: TGCAGTGCTAGTGGTTCGTACGAGCAGTACTTC
abundance: -
j_gene: TRBJ2-7
v_gene: TRBV20-1
d_gene: -

CDR3aa: CASRLDRNTEAFF
CDR3nt: TGTGCCAGCAGACTCGACAGGAACACTGAAGCTTTCTTT
abundance: -
j_gene: TRBJ1-1
v_gene: TRBV7-8
d_gene: -

CDR3aa: CASSSTGYGYTF
CDR3nt: TGTGCCAGCAGCTCAACTGGCTATGGCTACACCTTC
abundance: few
j_gene: TRBJ1-2
v_gene: TRBV7-9
d_gene: -

CDR3aa: CASTVEGGPYNEQFF
CDR3nt: TGTGCCAGTACGGTTGAGGGAGGACCTTACAATGAGCAGTTCTTC
abundance: -
j_gene: TRBJ2-1
v_gene: TRBV9
d_gene: -

CDR3aa: CASRPGQGNYGYTF
CDR3nt: TGCGCCAGCAGACCGGGACAGGGGAACTATGGCTACACCTTC
abundance: few
j_gene: TRBJ1-2
v_gene: TRBV5-1
d_gene: TRBD1

CDR3aa: CASSSPSTGRSYEQYF
CDR3nt: TGCGCCAGCAGCTCACCATCGACAGGACGCTCCTACGAGCAGTACTTC
abundance: -
j_gene: TRBJ2-7
v_gene: TRBV5-1
d_gene: -

CDR3aa: CASSTANSGANVLTF
CDR3nt: TGTGCCAGCAGCACCGCCAACTCTGGGGCCAACGTCCTGACTTTC
abundance: few
j_gene: TRBJ2-6
v_gene: TRBV2
d_gene: -

CDR3aa: CSLTPGSGSNEQFF
CDR3nt: TGCAGCCTAACCCCGGGATCCGGATCCAATGAGCAGTTCTTC
abundance: -
j_gene: TRBJ2-1
v_gene: TRBV29-1
d_gene: -

CDR3aa: CASSSPREQFF
CDR3nt: TGTGCCAGCAGTAGTCCTAGGGAGCAGTTCTTC
abundance: -
j_gene: TRBJ2-1
v_gene: TRBV6-5
d_gene: -

CDR3aa: CASIRQGAQETQYF
CDR3nt: TGTGCCAGCATTAGACAGGGCGCACAAGAGACCCAGTACTTC
abundance: few
j_gene: TRBJ2-5
v_gene: TRBV28
d_gene: TRBD1

CDR3aa: CASKADNYGYTF
CDR3nt: TGTGCCAGCAAAGCGGACAACTATGGCTACACCTTC
abundance: few
j_gene: TRBJ1-2
v_gene: TRBV6-5
d_gene: -

CDR3aa: CSGTQGAEQYF
CDR3nt: TGCAGCGGAACACAGGGGGCAGAGCAGTACTTC
abundance: -
j_gene: TRBJ2-7
v_gene: TRBV29-1
d_gene: TRBD1

CDR3aa: CASSYGLAGGRETQYF
CDR3nt: TGTGCCAGCAGTTACGGTCTAGCGGGGGGTAGGGAGACCCAGTACTTC
abundance: -
j_gene: TRBJ2-5
v_gene: TRBV6-6
d_gene: TRBD2

CDR3aa: CSVGEGGYTF
CDR3nt: TGCAGCGTCGGGGAAGGTGGCTACACCTTC
abundance: once
j_gene: TRBJ1-2
v_gene: TRBV29-1
d_gene: -

CDR3aa: CASSSPGQGAHGANVLTF
CDR3nt: TGTGCCAGCAGCTCCCCGGGACAGGGGGCGCACGGGGCCAACGTCCTGACTTTC
abundance: -
j_gene: TRBJ2-6
v_gene: TRBV5-4
d_gene: TRBD1

CDR3aa: CASSQDSGHKQFF
CDR3nt: TGCGCCAGCAGCCAAGATAGCGGACATAAGCAGTTCTTC
abundance: -
j_gene: TRBJ2-1
v_gene: TRBV4-1
d_gene: -